This entry features one TCR beta chain sequence. Its antigen remains unknown. This specimen belongs to a study of CD8 T cells in Susac syndrome. About the research overall: Treatment at blood withdrawal was none, corticosteroids, or intravenous immunoglobulin alone in Susac syndrome patients. Study results and limitations: In total CD8+ repertoires, roughly 15 Susac-specific public clones were found, and CD8+ TEMRA repertoires had four or five.

V dropped 2 bases and J dropped 6; count of bases not matched to a gene: 13. The germline V gene has CDR1 SGDLS and CDR2 YYNGEE. The CDR3 extends over 17 amino acids. Sequencing of TCR beta was performed on blood CD8+ T cells and on blood CD4+ T cells. Random-hexamer reverse transcription was applied to about 0.45 to 1 ug RNA. Coverage of TCR beta CDR3 amplification by immunoSEQ multiplex PCR extended to 54 Vbeta and 13 Jbeta. TCRdb re-called the immunoSEQ multiplex PCR reads with MiXCR, one entry per CDR3 protein. The sample has some 140,000 distinct CDR3 sequences; 95% are singletons. The chain carries TRBV9 and TRBJ1-2, with TRBD1 matching over 10 bases. Sequences were obtained from CD8+ T cells from PBMCs. The TCR comes from a human donor with Susac syndrome. CDR3 protein: CASSVAIRDRGGDGYTF. The CDR3 nucleotides read TGTGCCAGCAGCGTTGCGATAAGGGACAGGGGTGGAGATGGCTACACCTTC.